This TCR beta chain was sequenced in a study of blood T cell repertoires in COVID-19. Study summary: COVID-19 samples collected from the United States, Italy and Spain covered acute and convalescent phases. T cells, B-cell-depleted T cells, or PBMCs supplied cDNA or gDNA.

The CDR3 has 13 amino acids. The V end lost 7 bases, the J end lost 8 bases, and 14 bases lay between the germline ends. The germline CDR1 and CDR2 sequences are MNHEY and SVGAGI. In the original workflow: Reference gene primer amplification gave estimated nucleated cell counts. Sequencing was performed with immunoSEQ multiplex PCR; in TCRdb, only in-frame clones are kept and a portion is missing. For V, J and clone size, that table is used; D and trimming come from the DNA. The table includes some 670,000 clones, more than 80% detected once. V gene TRBV6-5 combines with J gene TRBJ1-4, with D hard to call. The receptor was derived from a woman between 18 and 29 years old with acute or convalescent COVID-19. The sample taken for sequencing was peripheral blood. The CDR3: CASTSPREEKLFF. The CDR3 region has the DNA TGTGCCAGCACCTCCCCTAGGGAGGAAAAACTGTTTTTT.